The T cell receptor beta chain under discussion was sequenced for a study of T-cell reconstitution after alpha-beta-depleted transplantation in children. Study observations and caveats: T-cell numbers and diversity, one year after transplant, stemmed largely from T cells that were newly produced.

Using unique molecular identifiers, the investigators prepared the TCRbeta library. One entry per CDR3 protein, called by TCRdb with MiXCR from the PCR reads. The repertoire includes 250,000 to 400,000 distinct CDR3 sequences, 20% to 30% of them detected once, and over 9.5% sits in the top ten. Concerning this clonotype: Antigen specificity is unknown.

There are 18 residues in the CDR3. Per germline, CDR1 SGHRS and CDR2 YFSETQ. Unmatched junction bases numbered 9, after V lost 0 bases and J lost 0 bases. The sample consisted of PBMCs, mostly from graft donor cells, taken 180 days after TCRalphabeta/CD19-depleted stem cell transplant. The source of this sequence is a male patient under 18 who had a stem cell transplant for acute lymphoblastic leukemia, so the T cells may come from the graft donor. The rearrangement uses TRBV5-1 and TRBJ2-7, with 10 bases that match TRBD2. CDR3 region: CASSLASGGIKSSYEQYF. The CDR3 coding sequence is TGCGCCAGCAGCTTGGCTAGCGGGGGAATCAAGAGCTCCTACGAGCAGTACTTC.